This T cell receptor (beta chain) was found in a study of blood T cell repertoires in COVID-19. TCRdb's copy holds only in-frame clones and misses some; the assay was immunoSEQ multiplex PCR. The sample records 180,000 or so clones, about 75% being singletons. This CDR3 has 12 residues. Trimming left V 5 bases short and J 4 bases short, with 5 bases between. The germline V gene encodes CDR1 LNHDA and CDR2 SQIVND (reference sequence). The TCR originated in a woman in her 50s with active or convalescent COVID-19. The J gene is TRBJ1-4, the V gene TRBV19; D not certain. The sample was peripheral blood. The CDR3 loop is CASSGSNEKLFF. CDR3 DNA sequence: TGTGCCAGTAGTGGCAGTAATGAAAAACTGTTTTTT.